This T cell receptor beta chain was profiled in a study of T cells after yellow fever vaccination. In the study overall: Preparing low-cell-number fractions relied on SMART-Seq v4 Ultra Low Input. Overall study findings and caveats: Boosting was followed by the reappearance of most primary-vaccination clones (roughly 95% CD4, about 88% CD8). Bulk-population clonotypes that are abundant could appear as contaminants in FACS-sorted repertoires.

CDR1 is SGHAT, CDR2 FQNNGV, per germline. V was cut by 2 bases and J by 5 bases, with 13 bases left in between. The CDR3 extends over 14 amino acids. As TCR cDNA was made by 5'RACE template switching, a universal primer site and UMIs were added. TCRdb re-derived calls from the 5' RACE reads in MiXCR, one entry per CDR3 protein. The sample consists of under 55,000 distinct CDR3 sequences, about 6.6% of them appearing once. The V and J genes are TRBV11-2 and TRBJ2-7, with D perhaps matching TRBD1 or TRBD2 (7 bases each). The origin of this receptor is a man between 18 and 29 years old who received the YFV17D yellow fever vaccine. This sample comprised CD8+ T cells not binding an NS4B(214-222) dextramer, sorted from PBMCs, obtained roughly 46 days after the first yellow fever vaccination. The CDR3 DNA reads TGTGCCAGCAGCTTACTCAGGGGGGGTAACGAGCAGTACTTC. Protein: CASSLLRGGNEQYF.